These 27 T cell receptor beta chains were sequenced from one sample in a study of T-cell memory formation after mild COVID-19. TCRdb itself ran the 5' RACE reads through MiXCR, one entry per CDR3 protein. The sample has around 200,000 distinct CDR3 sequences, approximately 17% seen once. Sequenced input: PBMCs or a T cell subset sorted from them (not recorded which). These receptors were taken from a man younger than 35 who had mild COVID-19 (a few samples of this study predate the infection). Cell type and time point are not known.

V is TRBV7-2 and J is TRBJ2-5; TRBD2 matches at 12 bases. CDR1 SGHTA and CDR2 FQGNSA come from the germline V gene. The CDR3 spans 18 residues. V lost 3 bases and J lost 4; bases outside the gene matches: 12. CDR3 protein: CASSLALAGGPRGETQYF. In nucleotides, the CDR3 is TGTGCCAGCAGCTTGGCCCTAGCGGGGGGGCCTAGGGGAGAGACCCAGTACTTC.

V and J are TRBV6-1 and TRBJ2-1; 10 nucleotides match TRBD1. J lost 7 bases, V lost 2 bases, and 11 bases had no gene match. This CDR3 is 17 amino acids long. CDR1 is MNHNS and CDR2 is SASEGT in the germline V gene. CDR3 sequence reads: CASSEFFLGTGVNEQFF. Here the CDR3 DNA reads TGTGCCAGCAGTGAATTCTTCTTGGGGACAGGGGTTAATGAGCAGTTCTTC.

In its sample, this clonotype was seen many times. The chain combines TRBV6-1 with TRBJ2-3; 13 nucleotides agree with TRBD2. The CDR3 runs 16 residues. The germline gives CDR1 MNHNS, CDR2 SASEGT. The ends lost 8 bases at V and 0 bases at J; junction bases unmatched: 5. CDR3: CASRTSGGPSTDTQYF. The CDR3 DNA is TGTGCCAGCCGGACTAGCGGGGGACCAAGCACAGATACGCAGTATTTT.

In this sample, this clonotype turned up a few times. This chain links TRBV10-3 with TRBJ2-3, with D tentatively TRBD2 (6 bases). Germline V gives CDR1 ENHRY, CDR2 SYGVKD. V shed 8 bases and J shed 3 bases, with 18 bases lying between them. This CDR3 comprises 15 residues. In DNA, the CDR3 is TGTGCCATCGGGATAAGTGCGGGACGGACAGATACGCAGTATTTT. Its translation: CAIGISAGRTDTQYF.

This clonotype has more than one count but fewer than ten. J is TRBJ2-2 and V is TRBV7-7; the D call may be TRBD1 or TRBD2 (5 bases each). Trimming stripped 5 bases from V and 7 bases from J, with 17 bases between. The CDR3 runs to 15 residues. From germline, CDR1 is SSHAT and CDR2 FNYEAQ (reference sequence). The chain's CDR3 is CASSPGSSGHGELFF. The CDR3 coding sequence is TGTGCCAGCAGCCCGGGGAGCTCGGGGCACGGGGAGCTGTTTTTT.

The CDR3 bases are TGTGCCAGTAGTATAGATCCCGGACAGGGGCTTTCGCCCCAGCATTTT. Its translation is CASSIDPGQGLSPQHF. This sequence joins TRBV19 and TRBJ1-5, with TRBD1 matching over 9 bases. V lost 0 bases, J lost 9 bases, and 9 bases stayed unmatched. This CDR3 contains 16 residues. Germline CDR1 LNHDA, CDR2 SQIVND (reference sequence).

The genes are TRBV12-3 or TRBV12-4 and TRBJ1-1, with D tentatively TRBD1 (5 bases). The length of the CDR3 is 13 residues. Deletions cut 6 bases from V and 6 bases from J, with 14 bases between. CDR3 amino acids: CASRGDRGSEAFF. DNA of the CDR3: TGTGCCAGCAGGGGGGACCGTGGATCTGAAGCTTTCTTT.

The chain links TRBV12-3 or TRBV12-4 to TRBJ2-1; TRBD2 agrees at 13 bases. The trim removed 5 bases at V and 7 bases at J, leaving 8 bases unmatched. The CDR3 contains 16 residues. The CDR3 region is CASSGLAGAYPNEQFF. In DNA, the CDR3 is TGTGCCAGCAGTGGACTAGCGGGGGCCTACCCGAATGAGCAGTTCTTC.

Here the CDR3 DNA reads TGTGCCAGCAGCAAACAGCATCTGGCGGGGGCCCAGCGGGATACGCAGTATTTT. It translates to CASSKQHLAGAQRDTQYF. The J gene is TRBJ2-3, the V gene TRBV7-2; maybe TRBD2 (7 bases). The V end lost 5 bases, the J end lost 6 bases, and 27 bases lay between the germline ends. From germline, CDR1 is SGHTA and CDR2 FQGNSA. This CDR3 has 18 amino acids.

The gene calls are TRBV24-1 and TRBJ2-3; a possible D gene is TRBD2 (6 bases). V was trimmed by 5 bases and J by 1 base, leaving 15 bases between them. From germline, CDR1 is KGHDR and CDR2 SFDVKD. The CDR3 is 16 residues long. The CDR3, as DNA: TGTGCCACCAGTGCCCTGGGACTTTTCGGCACAGATACGCAGTATTTT. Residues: CATSALGLFGTDTQYF.

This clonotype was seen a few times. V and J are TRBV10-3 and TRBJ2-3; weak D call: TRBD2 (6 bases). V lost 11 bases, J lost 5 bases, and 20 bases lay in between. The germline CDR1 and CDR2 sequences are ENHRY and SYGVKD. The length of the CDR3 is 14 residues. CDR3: CAESAEGPGDTQYF. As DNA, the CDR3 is TGTGCCGAGTCAGCGGAGGGGCCTGGAGATACGCAGTATTTT.

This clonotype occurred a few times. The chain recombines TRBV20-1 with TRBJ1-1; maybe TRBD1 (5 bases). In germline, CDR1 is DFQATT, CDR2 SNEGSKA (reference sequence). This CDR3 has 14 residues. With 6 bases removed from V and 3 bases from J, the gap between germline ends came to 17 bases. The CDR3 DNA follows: TGCAGTGCCGGGGTGGGGGGGAAGGACACTGAAGCTTTCTTT. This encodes CSAGVGGKDTEAFF.

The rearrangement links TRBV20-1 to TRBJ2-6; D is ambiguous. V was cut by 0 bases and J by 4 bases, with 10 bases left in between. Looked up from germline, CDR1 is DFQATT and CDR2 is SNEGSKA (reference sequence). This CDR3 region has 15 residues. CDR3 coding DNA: TGCAGTGCTAGAGATATACGGGCCGGGGCCAACGTCCTGACTTTC. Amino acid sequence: CSARDIRAGANVLTF.

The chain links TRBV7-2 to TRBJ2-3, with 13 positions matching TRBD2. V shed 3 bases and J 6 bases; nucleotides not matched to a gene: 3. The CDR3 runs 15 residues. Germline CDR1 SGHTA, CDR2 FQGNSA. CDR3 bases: TGTGCCAGCAGCTTCCAGACTAGCGGGGGGGATACGCAGTATTTT. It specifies CASSFQTSGGDTQYF.

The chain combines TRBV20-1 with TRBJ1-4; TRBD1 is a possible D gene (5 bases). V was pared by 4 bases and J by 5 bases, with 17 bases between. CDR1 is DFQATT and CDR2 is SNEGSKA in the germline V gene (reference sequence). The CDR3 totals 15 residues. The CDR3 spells CSATPPGGTNEKLFF. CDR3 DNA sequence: TGCAGTGCTACCCCCCCGGGGGGAACAAATGAAAAACTGTTTTTT.

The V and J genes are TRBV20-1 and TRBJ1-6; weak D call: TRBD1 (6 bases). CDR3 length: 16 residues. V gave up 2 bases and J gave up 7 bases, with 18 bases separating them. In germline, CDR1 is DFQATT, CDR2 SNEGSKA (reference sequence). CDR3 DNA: TGCAGTGCTAGACGTAAATTCGGGACACGGAATTCACCCCTCCACTTT. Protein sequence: CSARRKFGTRNSPLHF.

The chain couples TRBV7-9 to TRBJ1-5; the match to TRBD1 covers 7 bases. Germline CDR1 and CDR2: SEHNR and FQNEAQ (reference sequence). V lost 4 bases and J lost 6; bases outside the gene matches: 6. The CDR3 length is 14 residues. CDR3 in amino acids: CASSSQGGGQPQHF. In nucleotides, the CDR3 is TGTGCCAGCAGCTCCCAGGGGGGCGGTCAGCCCCAGCATTTT. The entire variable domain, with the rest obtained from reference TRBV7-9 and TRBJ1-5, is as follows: DTGVSQNPRHKITKRGQNVTFRCDPISEHNRLYWYRQTLGQGPEFLTYFQNEAQLEKSRLLSDRFSAERPKGSFSTLEIQRTEQGDSAMYLCASSSQGGGQPQHFGDGTRLSIL.

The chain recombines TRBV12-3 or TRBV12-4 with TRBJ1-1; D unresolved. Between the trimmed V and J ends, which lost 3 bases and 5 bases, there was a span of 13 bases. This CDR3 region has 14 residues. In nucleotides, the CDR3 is TGTGCCAGCAGTTTTAATCGGATTCAGACTGAAGCTTTCTTT. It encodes CASSFNRIQTEAFF.

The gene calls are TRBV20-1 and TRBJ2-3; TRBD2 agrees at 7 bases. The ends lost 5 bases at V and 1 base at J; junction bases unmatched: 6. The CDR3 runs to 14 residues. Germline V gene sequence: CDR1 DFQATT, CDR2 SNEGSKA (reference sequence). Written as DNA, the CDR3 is TGCAGTGCTCCAACGGCGGGGGGCACAGATACGCAGTATTTT. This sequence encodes CSAPTAGGTDTQYF.

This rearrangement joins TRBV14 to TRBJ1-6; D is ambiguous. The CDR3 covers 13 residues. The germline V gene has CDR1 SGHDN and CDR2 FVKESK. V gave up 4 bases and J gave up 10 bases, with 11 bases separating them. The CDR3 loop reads CASSLVGRSPLHF. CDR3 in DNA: TGTGCCAGCAGCCTAGTAGGGCGGTCACCCCTCCACTTT.

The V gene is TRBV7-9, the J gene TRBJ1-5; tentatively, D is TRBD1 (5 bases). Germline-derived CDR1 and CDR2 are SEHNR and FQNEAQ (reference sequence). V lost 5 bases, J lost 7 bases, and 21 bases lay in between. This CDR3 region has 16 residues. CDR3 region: CASSLWRGEEGQPQHF. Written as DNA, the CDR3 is TGTGCCAGCAGCCTCTGGCGAGGGGAAGAGGGGCAGCCCCAGCATTTT.

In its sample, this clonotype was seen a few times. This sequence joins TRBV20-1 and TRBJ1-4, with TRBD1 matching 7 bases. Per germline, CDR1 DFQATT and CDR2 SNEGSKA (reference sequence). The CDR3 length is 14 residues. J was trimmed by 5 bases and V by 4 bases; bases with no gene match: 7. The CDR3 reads CSATTTGANEKLFF. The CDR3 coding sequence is TGCAGTGCTACCACTACAGGGGCCAATGAAAAACTGTTTTTT.

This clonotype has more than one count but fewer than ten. The CDR3 loop reads CASSRRDSAKNIQYF. DNA for the CDR3: TGTGCCAGCAGCCGTAGGGACAGTGCCAAAAACATTCAGTACTTC. The genes are TRBV3-1 and TRBJ2-4, with 7 positions matching TRBD1. This CDR3 is 15 amino acids long. The junction had 4 bases not matched to a gene; V was cut back by 4 bases and J by 1 base. The germline CDR1 and CDR2 sequences are LGHDT and YNNKEL (reference sequence).

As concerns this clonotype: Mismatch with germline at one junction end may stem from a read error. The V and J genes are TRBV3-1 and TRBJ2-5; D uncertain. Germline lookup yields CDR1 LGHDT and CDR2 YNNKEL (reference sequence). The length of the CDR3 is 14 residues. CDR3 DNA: TGTGCCAGCAGCAAAGAAGGCTCTGGGGAGACCCAGTACTTC. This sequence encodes CASSKEGSGETQYF.

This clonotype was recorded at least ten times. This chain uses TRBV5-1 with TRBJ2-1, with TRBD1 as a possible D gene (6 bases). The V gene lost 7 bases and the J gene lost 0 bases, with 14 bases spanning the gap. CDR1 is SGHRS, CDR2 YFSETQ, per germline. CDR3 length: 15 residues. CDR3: CASGRQDSSYNEQFF. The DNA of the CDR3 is TGCGCCAGCGGGAGACAGGATTCCTCCTACAATGAGCAGTTCTTC.

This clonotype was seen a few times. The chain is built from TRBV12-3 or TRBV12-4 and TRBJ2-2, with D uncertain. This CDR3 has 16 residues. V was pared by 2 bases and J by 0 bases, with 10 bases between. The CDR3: CASSLLSTSNTGELFF. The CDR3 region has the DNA TGTGCCAGCAGTTTATTATCTACTTCGAACACCGGGGAGCTGTTTTTT.

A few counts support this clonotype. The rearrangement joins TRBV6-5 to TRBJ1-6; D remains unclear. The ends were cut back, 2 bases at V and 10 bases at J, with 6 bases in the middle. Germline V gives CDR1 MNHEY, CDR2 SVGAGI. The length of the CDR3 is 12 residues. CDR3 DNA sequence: TGTGCCAGCAGTTACCCCGGATCACCCCTCCACTTT. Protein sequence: CASSYPGSPLHF.